This entry features one TCR beta chain sequence. TCRdb passed the PCR reads through MiXCR, listing each CDR3 protein once. Among more than 85,000 distinct CDR3 sequences listed, around 50% were seen once. Germline V gene data show CDR1 as SGHKS and CDR2 as YYEKEE (reference sequence). V lost 4 bases, J lost 1 base, and 11 bases lay in between. This CDR3 comprises 14 residues. The data originate from a study of CDR3 diversity in severe acne. The sequence derives from a male donor in good health, serving as a control. This rearrangement joins TRBV5-5 to TRBJ1-1; D uncertain. Input material: blood. In DNA, the CDR3 is TGTGCCAGCAGCCCCGCCGCCACGAACACTGAAGCTTTCTTT. Amino acid sequence: CASSPAATNTEAFF.